The clone carrying this T cell receptor beta chain came up many times. The length of the CDR3 is 12 residues. The germline V gene encodes CDR1 SGHTA and CDR2 FQGNSA. The V and J ends lost 0 bases and 5 bases respectively, with 4 bases between them. The data were obtained in a study of CD8 T cells in ankylosing spondylitis. Each CDR3 protein gets one entry after TCRdb re-called the 5' RACE reads with MiXCR. The sample gives some 140,000 distinct CDR3 sequences, approximately 9.2% of which show up once; approximately 7% is in the top ten. The sample consisted of synovial fluid, either unsorted or a sorted T cell fraction (not recorded which). This receptor was taken from a male donor with ankylosing spondylitis. V and J are TRBV7-2 and TRBJ1-2; D remains unclear. CDR3: CASSLAGYGYTF. The CDR3 bases are TGTGCCAGCAGCTTAGCCGGGTATGGCTACACCTTC.